Given below is one T cell receptor beta chain in context. The data were produced by immunoSEQ multiplex PCR, yet TCRdb's version contains in-frame clones alone and is incomplete. The table lists around 300,000 clones, approximately 88% of them singletons, with 1.5% to 2% in the top ten. The data are from a study of blood T cell repertoires in COVID-19. The CDR3 extends over 14 amino acids. Germline CDR1 and CDR2: SQVTM and ANQGSEA. The V end lost 6 bases, the J end lost 7 bases, and 16 bases lay between the germline ends. The sample was peripheral blood. The TCR sequence derives from a woman in her 30s with COVID-19, enrolled during active disease. This chain connects TRBV29-1 to TRBJ1-6; D unresolved. CDR3 region: CSVTLGVSNSPLHF. The CDR3 nucleotides read TGCAGCGTGACGTTGGGAGTCTCGAATTCACCCCTCCACTTT.